These 6 T cell receptor beta chains were sequenced from one sample in a study of shared clonotypes between healthy human individuals. Clones were sequenced by immunoSEQ multiplex PCR, and TCRdb holds only the in-frame ones, with some missing. The sample lists about 490,000 clones; less than 80% were seen once. The specimen was PBMCs. The receptor set was obtained from a woman between 40 and 50 years old in good health. Some clones in this sample may be carry-over from other donors' samples.

The V call is TRBV29-1, the J call TRBJ2-1, with 8 bases fitting TRBD2. CDR1 SQVTM and CDR2 ANQGSEA come from the germline V gene. V lost 6 bases, J lost 0 bases, and 4 bases stayed unmatched. This CDR3 has 14 residues. The CDR3 DNA sequence: TGCAGCGTCAATAGCGGGATCTCCTACAATGAGCAGTTCTTC. It specifies CSVNSGISYNEQFF.

The chain combines TRBV6-1 with TRBJ1-5; maybe TRBD1 (5 bases). The CDR3 is 13 amino acids. Trimming stripped 10 bases from V and 6 bases from J, with 16 bases between. Per germline, CDR1 MNHNS and CDR2 SASEGT. CDR3 in DNA: TGTGCCACCAGGGAGAGTGCGGGTCAGCCCCAGCATTTT. Its translation: CATRESAGQPQHF.

This clone was seen once. The chain couples TRBV7-2 to TRBJ2-7; 7 bases map to TRBD2. Germline V gives CDR1 SGHTA, CDR2 FQGNSA. The CDR3 covers 17 residues. The ends lost 5 bases at V and 4 bases at J; junction bases unmatched: 17. The CDR3 DNA follows: TGTGCCAGCAGCCCCCGATCTCGCGGGGGTAGTGGTTACGAGCAGTACTTC. Amino acid sequence: CASSPRSRGGSGYEQYF.

J is TRBJ2-7 and V is TRBV19, with D perhaps TRBD2 (6 bases). This CDR3 has 15 amino acids. CDR1 is LNHDA, CDR2 SQIVND, per germline (reference sequence). Trimming pared 3 bases from V and 3 bases from J, leaving 15 bases between. CDR3: CASSIWRANNYEQYF. CDR3 bases: TGTGCCAGTAGTATCTGGAGGGCTAACAACTACGAGCAGTACTTC.

The V call is TRBV5-1, the J call TRBJ2-2; D is perhaps TRBD1 (5 bases). The CDR3 spans 16 residues. Trimming cost V 0 bases and J 4 bases, with 13 bases left between them. Germline CDR1 is SGHRS and CDR2 is YFSETQ. CDR3 bases: TGCGCCAGCAGCTTGGAGGCATGGCAGGGCACCGGGGAGCTGTTTTTT. Residues: CASSLEAWQGTGELFF.

The chain links TRBV27 to TRBJ1-2, with D perhaps matching TRBD1 (6 bases). Trimming stripped 0 bases from V and 7 bases from J, with 9 bases between. CDR1 and CDR2 from the germline V gene are MNHEY and SMNVEV (reference sequence). The CDR3 runs to 13 residues. DNA for the CDR3: TGTGCCAGCAGTTTATCAGGGGGTCGTGGCTACACCTTC. Translating gives CASSLSGGRGYTF.